This T cell receptor (beta chain) was sequenced in a study of control samples from healthy donors and cancer patients. The repertoire was sequenced with immunoSEQ multiplex PCR; TCRdb's copy has only in-frame clones and lacks some. This table holds 85,000 to 100,000 clones, 85% to 95% found once. The TCR was taken from a man aged 18 to 30 in good health. Sequencing was done on a sample of blood.

The CDR3 loop is CASSLGGRTSYEQYF. As DNA, the CDR3 is TGTGCCAGCAGTTTAGGAGGGAGGACCTCCTACGAGCAGTACTTC. The gene calls are TRBV27 and TRBJ2-7, with D possibly matching TRBD2 (6 bases). V was pared by 2 bases and J by 0 bases, with 11 bases between. The CDR3 covers 15 residues. The germline gives CDR1 MNHEY, CDR2 SMNVEV (reference sequence).